These 22 T cell receptor beta chains were sequenced from one sample in a study of blood T cell repertoires in COVID-19. Some clones are missing from TCRdb's copy, which holds only in-frame ones; the method was immunoSEQ multiplex PCR. Seen here are 150,000 to 160,000 clones, 80% observed once, and the top ten hold about 0.58%. Sequencing was performed on peripheral blood. These receptors were taken from a man aged 60 to 69 with acute or convalescent COVID-19.

The genes are TRBV9 and TRBJ2-3; 7 bases agree with TRBD2. V lost 3 bases and J lost 2; bases outside the gene matches: 15. The germline V gene encodes CDR1 SGDLS and CDR2 YYNGEE. CDR3 length: 18 residues. In nucleotides, the CDR3 is TGTGCCAGCAGCGCCCCGGGGGGAAAGCGGGGACTCACAGATACGCAGTATTTT. It is translated as CASSAPGGKRGLTDTQYF.

A single count supports this clone. The CDR3, as DNA: TGTGCCTCATCCGGGACTAGCGGGGTGACGCAGTATTTT. Its translation is CASSGTSGVTQYF. This sequence joins TRBV7-3 and TRBJ2-3; the match to TRBD2 covers 13 bases. Unmatched junction bases numbered 8, after V lost 11 bases and J lost 9 bases. Germline V lookup: CDR1 SGHTA, CDR2 FQGTGA. There are 13 residues in the CDR3.

The chain employs TRBV10-3 and TRBJ2-7, with D possibly being TRBD1 (6 bases). Germline CDR1 reads ENHRY; CDR2 reads SYGVKD. The CDR3 has 14 residues. Trimming stripped 5 bases from V and 4 bases from J, with 15 bases between. CDR3 bases: TGTGCCATCAGTCGGACAGCTGAGGGATACGAGCAGTACTTC. It specifies CAISRTAEGYEQYF.

The rearrangement uses TRBV4-3 and TRBJ1-5; TRBD1 might be the D (6 bases). Deletions cut 0 bases from V and 3 bases from J, with 9 bases between. Germline-derived CDR1 and CDR2 are LGHNA and YSLEER. The CDR3 runs to 15 residues. CDR3 amino acids: CASSQEWTANQPQHF. The DNA for the CDR3 is TGCGCCAGCAGCCAAGAATGGACAGCCAATCAGCCCCAGCATTTT.

This chain uses TRBV7-9 with TRBJ2-1; D perhaps matches TRBD2 (5 bases). CDR1 and CDR2 from the germline V gene are SEHNR and FQNEAQ (reference sequence). The CDR3 sequence is 14 residues long. V gave up 7 bases and J gave up 15 bases, with 25 bases separating them. CDR3 sequence (DNA): TGTGCCAGCACCTATTTTAAGGAAGCGGCTTGGGTGTTCTTC. Translated: CASTYFKEAAWVFF. Looking up the rest from reference TRBV7-9 and TRBJ2-1 gives the full variable domain: DTGVSQNPRHKITKRGQNVTFRCDPISEHNRLYWYRQTLGQGPEFLTYFQNEAQLEKSRLLSDRFSAERPKGSFSTLEIQRTEQGDSAMYLCASTYFKEAAWVFFGPGTRLTVL.

The gene calls are TRBV27 and TRBJ2-3; D perhaps matches TRBD2 (5 bases). The V gene's germline CDR1 is MNHEY and CDR2 SMNVEV (reference sequence). The germline V and J ends were trimmed by 5 bases and 0 bases, with 15 bases remaining between them. The CDR3 is made up of 16 amino acids. The CDR3 loop reads CASSPIANPSTDTQYF. CDR3 coding DNA: TGTGCCAGCAGTCCTATAGCGAATCCTAGCACAGATACGCAGTATTTT.

This chain uses TRBV9 with TRBJ2-3; TRBD2 is a possible D gene (8 bases). Germline V gene data show CDR1 as SGDLS and CDR2 as YYNGEE. This CDR3 has 15 residues. The V and J ends lost 4 bases and 5 bases respectively, with 17 bases between them. DNA of the CDR3: TGTGCCAGCAGCCCCCGGGAGGGGGCGGGAGATACGCAGTATTTT. As protein: CASSPREGAGDTQYF.

The chain uses TRBV19 and TRBJ2-7; tentative D call: TRBD1 (6 bases). This CDR3 has 12 amino acids. Trimming took off 6 bases at V and 3 bases at J, with 9 bases between the two ends. Per the germline V gene, CDR1 is LNHDA and CDR2 is SQIVND (reference sequence). Written as DNA, the CDR3 is TGTGCCAGTAGCGGACAGTTCTACGAGCAGTACTTC. Amino acid sequence: CASSGQFYEQYF.

CDR3 region: CASSLGRTSSGGALEQFF. In DNA form, the CDR3 reads TGTGCCAGCAGCTTGGGGCGTACCTCTAGCGGGGGGGCGCTCGAGCAGTTCTTC. The chain links TRBV5-4 to TRBJ2-1; 12 positions agree with TRBD2. The CDR3 sequence is 18 residues long. Germline V gene data show CDR1 as SGHNT and CDR2 as YYREEE (reference sequence). V dropped 0 bases and J dropped 10; count of bases not matched to a gene: 14.

The rearrangement joins TRBV5-1 to TRBJ2-2; a possible D gene is TRBD2 (6 bases). CDR1 and CDR2 from the germline V gene are SGHRS and YFSETQ. V lost 4 bases to trimming and J lost 3 bases, with 16 bases between them. The CDR3 loop spans 16 amino acids. The CDR3 nucleotides read TGCGCCAGCAGCCCAACGGCGGGGTTTTACACCGGGGAGCTGTTTTTT. Translating it yields CASSPTAGFYTGELFF.

The rearrangement links TRBV19 to TRBJ1-3, with D maybe TRBD1 (5 bases). The CDR3 is made up of 13 amino acids. Deletions cut 6 bases from V and 1 base from J, with 7 bases between. Germline V gives CDR1 LNHDA, CDR2 SQIVND (reference sequence). Here the CDR3 DNA reads TGTGCCAGTAGCCAGGGATCTGGAAACACCATATATTTT. Translating gives CASSQGSGNTIYF.

This clone was seen a few times. The rearrangement joins TRBV27 to TRBJ2-1; 11 bases are a match to TRBD1. Germline V lookup: CDR1 MNHEY, CDR2 SMNVEV (reference sequence). With V trimmed by 3 bases and J by 7 bases, 8 bases remained unmatched. The CDR3 is 16 residues long. CDR3 sequence: CASSFPGTGGGNEQFF. The CDR3 nucleotides are TGTGCCAGCAGTTTCCCCGGGACAGGGGGTGGGAATGAGCAGTTCTTC.

The V and J genes are TRBV7-2 and TRBJ1-1, with unresolved D. V lost 1 base and J 6 bases, leaving 15 bases between the germline ends. This CDR3 is 15 amino acids long. The germline gives CDR1 SGHTA, CDR2 FQGNSA. This CDR3 is CASSLVEGLWSEAFF. As DNA, the CDR3 is TGTGCCAGCAGCTTAGTTGAGGGCCTCTGGTCTGAAGCTTTCTTT.

The chain is built from TRBV19 and TRBJ1-2; TRBD1 agrees at 7 bases. CDR3 length: 11 residues. Germline V CDR1 and CDR2: LNHDA, SQIVND (reference sequence). Unmatched junction bases numbered 7, after V lost 10 bases and J lost 8 bases. This chain's CDR3 is CATTGVDGYTF. CDR3 coding DNA: TGTGCCACTACAGGGGTGGACGGCTACACCTTC.

V gene TRBV9 combines with J gene TRBJ2-3; the match to TRBD1 covers 7 bases. This CDR3 comprises 16 residues. V was clipped by 0 bases and J by 0 bases; unmatched bases: 4. CDR1 SGDLS and CDR2 YYNGEE come from the germline V gene. The CDR3 DNA reads TGTGCCAGCAGCGTAGCTCCGGGACAGAGCACAGATACGCAGTATTTT. Amino acids: CASSVAPGQSTDTQYF.

The rearrangement links TRBV7-2 to TRBJ2-7; the D is unclear. CDR3 size: 15 residues. V was clipped by 2 bases and J by 8 bases, with 19 bases between them. Germline values: CDR1 SGHTA, CDR2 FQGNSA. CDR3 sequence reads: CASSLLPRVNQKQYF. DNA of the CDR3: TGTGCCAGCAGCTTACTCCCCCGGGTCAATCAGAAGCAGTACTTC.

The rearrangement joins TRBV2 to TRBJ2-2; TRBD1 matches 7 bases. The CDR3 is 14 amino acids. The junction had 4 bases not matched to a gene; V was cut back by 6 bases and J by 3 bases. CDR1 is SNHLY, CDR2 FYNNEI, per germline. CDR3 in amino acids: CASRGQADTGELFF. The CDR3 coding sequence is TGTGCCAGCAGAGGACAGGCCGACACCGGGGAGCTGTTTTTT.

The chain employs TRBV5-1 and TRBJ2-7; 11 bases map to TRBD1. CDR3 length: 15 residues. Losses at the gene ends were 4 bases for V and 6 bases for J; bases not matched to a gene: 9. The germline V gene encodes CDR1 SGHRS and CDR2 YFSETQ. Here the CDR3 reads CASSASGQGGTEQYF. CDR3 coding DNA: TGCGCCAGCAGCGCCTCGGGACAGGGGGGAACCGAGCAGTACTTC.

This rearrangement joins TRBV6-6 to TRBJ2-2; 10 bases match TRBD1. V was pared by 6 bases and J by 5 bases, with 6 bases of the junction left unmatched. CDR1 and CDR2 (germline): MNHNY, SVGAGI (reference sequence). The CDR3 is made up of 15 amino acids. The CDR3 nucleotides read TGTGCCAGCAGGATAGGACAGGGGGGGACCGGGGAGCTGTTTTTT. This sequence encodes CASRIGQGGTGELFF.

The chain is built from TRBV6-5 and TRBJ1-3; tentative D call: TRBD1 (5 bases). V lost 0 bases, J lost 4 bases, and 10 bases lay in between. The CDR3 length is 15 residues. The germline V gene has CDR1 MNHEY and CDR2 SVGAGI. The CDR3 DNA follows: TGTGCCAGCAGTTACTCGATACACAGGGGAAACACCATATATTTT. This gives the protein CASSYSIHRGNTIYF.

J is TRBJ1-3 and V is TRBV28, with 7 bases matching TRBD1. The germline CDR1 and CDR2 sequences are MDHEN and SYDVKM. V dropped 4 bases and J dropped 0; count of bases not matched to a gene: 6. This CDR3 region has 16 residues. DNA of the CDR3: TGTGCCAGCAGTTCGCCGGGGACAGCCTCTGGAAACACCATATATTTT. Translating gives CASSSPGTASGNTIYF.

The rearrangement links TRBV6-6 to TRBJ2-1; 7 positions match TRBD1. Germline CDR1 reads MNHNY; CDR2 reads SVGAGI (reference sequence). The CDR3 is 15 amino acids. The J segment lost 8 bases and the V segment lost 2 bases, leaving 9 bases of the junction unmatched. CDR3 sequence reads: CASSYADRAKDEQFF. DNA of the CDR3: TGTGCCAGCAGTTACGCCGACAGGGCCAAAGATGAGCAGTTCTTC.